The 2 T cell receptor beta chains below come from one sample, sequenced in a study of spatial heterogeneity in lung cancer. Study-wide results and limits: Expanded intratumoral alpha and beta TCR counts tracked tumor mutation counts.

Their antigens remain unidentified. TCRdb reprocessed the 5' RACE reads with MiXCR, giving one entry per CDR3 protein. The sample contains nearly 11,000 distinct CDR3 sequences, 4% to 6.5% of which appear only once. Time point denoted: sample taken at primary tumor resection. Here the sequenced sample was lung tumor tissue, taken at surgery. The receptors stem from a male donor with early-stage non-small cell lung cancer.

This clonotype was seen repeatedly, ten times or more. Found in a library prepared for alpha chains, this beta chain is an off-target read, and its abundance has little meaning. The rearrangement uses TRBV4-1 and TRBJ1-4; 9 nucleotides agree with TRBD1. Germline assignment: CDR1 MGHRA and CDR2 YSYEKL. CDR3 size: 15 residues. Trimming removed 5 bases from V and 5 bases from J; junction bases left unmatched: 6. The CDR3 DNA follows: TGCGCCAGCAGCGCCCGGGACAGGGCGAATGAAAAACTGTTTTTT. This translates into CASSARDRANEKLFF.

This clonotype has a count of ten or more. Because this beta chain is a stray read in a library intended to capture alpha chains, its abundance should not be given much weight. CDR3 residues: CSVLQGEGGELFF. CDR3 DNA sequence: TGCAGCGTTCTACAGGGGGAGGGCGGGGAGCTGTTTTTT. The chain uses TRBV29-1 and TRBJ2-2; a weak D match, TRBD1 (8 bases). V was pared by 5 bases and J by 7 bases, with 14 bases between. The CDR3 has 13 residues. Per germline, CDR1 SQVTM and CDR2 ANQGSEA.